The 26 T cell receptor beta chains below were found in one sample sequenced in a study of blood T cell repertoires in COVID-19. The method was immunoSEQ multiplex PCR; TCRdb's version includes in-frame clones alone and lacks a portion of them. Of roughly 250,000 clones in the sample, approximately 78% were seen once. Sample: peripheral blood. These receptors came from a woman in her fifties or sixties with active or convalescent COVID-19.

This clone was found a few times. The chain joins TRBV7-8 to TRBJ2-2; 8 bases align to TRBD1. The CDR3 is 15 residues long. Looked up from germline, CDR1 is SGHVS and CDR2 is FQNEAQ. V lost 5 bases, J lost 6 bases, and 8 bases stayed unmatched. The CDR3, as DNA: TGTGCCAGCAGCCCATCGACAGGGGTCGCCGGGGAGCTGTTTTTT. Protein: CASSPSTGVAGELFF.

This clone was recorded a few times. This chain joins TRBV7-9 and TRBJ2-4; TRBD2 aligns across 11 bases. In germline, CDR1 is SEHNR, CDR2 FQNEAQ (reference sequence). The CDR3 is made up of 17 amino acids. After removal of 7 bases from V and 0 bases from J, the junction contained 8 bases not matched to a gene. The CDR3 coding sequence is TGTGCCAGCACCCCTAGCGGGGGGCCCCTAGCCAAAAACATTCAGTACTTC. Protein product: CASTPSGGPLAKNIQYF. Full variable domain (outside the CDR3, taken from reference TRBV7-9 and TRBJ2-4): DTGVSQNPRHKITKRGQNVTFRCDPISEHNRLYWYRQTLGQGPEFLTYFQNEAQLEKSRLLSDRFSAERPKGSFSTLEIQRTEQGDSAMYLCASTPSGGPLAKNIQYFGAGTRLSVL.

Only a few counts were recorded for this clone. The genes are TRBV18 and TRBJ1-2, with 7 bases identical to TRBD1. This CDR3 region has 14 residues. V lost 3 bases and J lost 10; bases outside the gene matches: 11. In germline, CDR1 is KGHSH, CDR2 LQKENI. The CDR3 sequence is CASSPAPNDRDYTF. The CDR3 nucleotides read TGTGCCAGCTCACCGGCTCCCAACGACAGGGACTACACCTTC.

The CDR3 is CASSWSIGQGVDEQYF. CDR3 DNA sequence: TGTGCCAGCAGCTGGAGTATAGGACAGGGGGTGGACGAGCAGTACTTC. The chain couples TRBV7-8 to TRBJ2-7; 10 positions agree with TRBD1. V lost 4 bases to trimming and J lost 5 bases; unmatched junction nucleotides: 11. Per the germline V gene, CDR1 is SGHVS and CDR2 is FQNEAQ. The CDR3 is made up of 16 amino acids.

The CDR3 bases are TGTGCCAGCAGGCCTACCACGGGGGGCCTATACAATGAGCAGTTCTTC. Its protein product is CASRPTTGGLYNEQFF. The chain carries TRBV27 and TRBJ2-1; perhaps TRBD2 as D (7 bases). This CDR3 spans 16 amino acids. With 6 bases removed from V and 4 bases from J, the gap between germline ends came to 19 bases. The germline V gene encodes CDR1 MNHEY and CDR2 SMNVEV (reference sequence).

This rearrangement joins TRBV5-1 to TRBJ2-5; TRBD1 aligns across 8 bases. The germline V gene has CDR1 SGHRS and CDR2 YFSETQ. V was clipped by 1 base and J by 5 bases; unmatched bases: 1. The CDR3 sequence is 13 residues long. The chain's CDR3 is CASSLTGGETQYF. CDR3 nucleotides: TGCGCCAGCAGCTTGACAGGGGGTGAGACCCAGTACTTC.

The sample holds one count of this clone. In nucleotides, the CDR3 is TGTGCCAGCTCACGGGGGACGCCGAACTCCGGGAGCTATGGCTACACCTTC. It specifies CASSRGTPNSGSYGYTF. This sequence joins TRBV18 and TRBJ1-2, with D possibly being TRBD1 (5 bases). The V gene lost 4 bases and the J gene lost 4 bases, with 22 bases spanning the gap. The CDR3 contains 17 residues. Germline lookup yields CDR1 KGHSH and CDR2 LQKENI.

The gene calls are TRBV5-1 and TRBJ1-1, with 8 bases matching TRBD1. The ends lost 0 bases at V and 7 bases at J; junction bases unmatched: 5. This CDR3 contains 14 residues. Germline V gives CDR1 SGHRS, CDR2 YFSETQ. The CDR3 nucleotides are TGCGCCAGCAGCTTGGTGGGGACAGGAGGTGAAGCTTTCTTT. This encodes CASSLVGTGGEAFF.

This rearrangement joins TRBV5-1 to TRBJ2-7; a possible D gene is TRBD2 (6 bases). Germline V gives CDR1 SGHRS, CDR2 YFSETQ. The CDR3 contains 14 residues. The V and J ends lost 4 bases and 0 bases respectively, with 11 bases between them. This CDR3 reads CASSPLGGSYEQYF. The CDR3 DNA is TGCGCCAGCAGCCCCTTGGGGGGCTCCTACGAGCAGTACTTC.

Only a few counts were recorded for this clone. V is TRBV7-2 and J is TRBJ1-4; D call uncertain. V dropped 3 bases and J dropped 8 bases, with 10 bases sitting between them. The CDR3 contains 13 residues. Germline lookup yields CDR1 SGHTA and CDR2 FQGNSA. The CDR3 bases are TGTGCCAGCAGCTTGGAGGGAGGGGAAAAACTGTTTTTT. Translating it yields CASSLEGGEKLFF.

V usage is TRBV12-5 and J usage is TRBJ1-1; maybe TRBD1 (6 bases). Between the trimmed V and J ends, which lost 6 bases and 6 bases, there was a span of 17 bases. The CDR3 contains 14 residues. Per the germline V gene, CDR1 is LGHNT and CDR2 is FRNRAP. The CDR3 is CASGQGQFGAEAFF. CDR3 DNA: TGTGCTAGTGGCCAAGGACAGTTTGGGGCTGAAGCTTTCTTT.

The chain combines TRBV5-6 with TRBJ1-5; no reliable D call. Trimming stripped 0 bases from V and 7 bases from J, with 11 bases between. This CDR3 comprises 14 residues. CDR1 is SGHDT and CDR2 is YYEEEE in the germline V gene. Here the CDR3 DNA reads TGTGCCAGCAGCTTGGCGAGCGGAGAGCAGCCCCAGCATTTT. Its translation is CASSLASGEQPQHF.

The sample holds one count of this clone. The chain links TRBV11-2 to TRBJ2-2, with D possibly being TRBD1 (6 bases). CDR1 and CDR2 from the germline V gene are SGHAT and FQNNGV. The CDR3 totals 14 residues. Trimming stripped 7 bases from V and 5 bases from J, with 14 bases between. The CDR3 sequence is CASISGQHTGELFF. The CDR3 DNA sequence: TGTGCCAGCATCTCGGGACAACATACCGGGGAGCTGTTTTTT.

The chain combines TRBV7-9 with TRBJ2-7, with D uncertain. CDR1 is SEHNR and CDR2 is FQNEAQ in the germline V gene (reference sequence). The CDR3 extends over 11 amino acids. V gave up 5 bases and J gave up 7 bases, with 9 bases separating them. The CDR3 region has the DNA TGTGCCAGCAGCCTGGCCCAGGAGCAGTACTTC. Protein: CASSLAQEQYF.

The gene calls are TRBV6-6 and TRBJ2-3; 9 bases are a match to TRBD2. The CDR3 consists of 16 residues. From germline, CDR1 is MNHNY and CDR2 SVGAGI (reference sequence). V was clipped by 0 bases and J by 2 bases; unmatched bases: 3. The CDR3 protein is CASSYSVAGDTDTQYF. The CDR3 coding sequence is TGTGCCAGCAGTTACTCAGTAGCGGGAGACACAGATACGCAGTATTTT.

V is TRBV7-9 and J is TRBJ1-5; D remains unclear. This CDR3 comprises 14 residues. Trimming took off 4 bases at V and 0 bases at J, with 7 bases between the two ends. Germline assignment: CDR1 SEHNR and CDR2 FQNEAQ (reference sequence). DNA of the CDR3: TGTGCCAGCAGCTCGCGGGATAGCAATCAGCCCCAGCATTTT. Encoded protein: CASSSRDSNQPQHF.

The chain joins TRBV19 to TRBJ2-1; 10 bases are shared with TRBD1. The CDR3 contains 16 residues. V dropped 6 bases and J dropped 8; count of bases not matched to a gene: 13. The germline V gene encodes CDR1 LNHDA and CDR2 SQIVND (reference sequence). DNA of the CDR3: TGTGCCAGTAGCCTTATTCCGGGACAGGGGATGCATGAGCAGTTCTTC. Amino acids: CASSLIPGQGMHEQFF.

A word on this clone: At one end, the junction sequence differs from germline, possibly due to a read error. The chain recombines TRBV2 with TRBJ2-3; D is tentatively TRBD1 or TRBD2 (5 bases each). The CDR3 loop spans 16 amino acids. Looked up from germline, CDR1 is SNHLY and CDR2 is FYNNEI. The CDR3 protein is CASSEGVARSTDTQYF. CDR3 nucleotide sequence: TGTGCCAGCAGCGAAGGGGTAGCGAGGAGCACAGATACGCAGTATTTT.

This clone was detected a few times. The rearrangement uses TRBV20-1 and TRBJ2-7, with 9 bases matching TRBD1. Unmatched junction bases numbered 0, after V lost 3 bases and J lost 6 bases. CDR3 size: 11 residues. Germline loops: CDR1 DFQATT, CDR2 SNEGSKA (reference sequence). For the CDR3, the DNA is TGCAGTGCTAGGACAGGGGGCGAGCAGTACTTC. This sequence encodes CSARTGGEQYF.

The chain couples TRBV20-1 to TRBJ1-5, with TRBD1 matching over 10 bases. After removal of 3 bases from V and 0 bases from J, the junction contained 8 bases not matched to a gene. The CDR3 sequence is 17 residues long. CDR1 and CDR2 (germline): DFQATT, SNEGSKA (reference sequence). For the CDR3, the DNA is TGCAGTGCTAGTCAGACAGGGGGCATGTATAGCAATCAGCCCCAGCATTTT. Translation: CSASQTGGMYSNQPQHF.

This rearrangement joins TRBV2 to TRBJ2-1, with TRBD2 identical over 12 bases. The germline V gene has CDR1 SNHLY and CDR2 FYNNEI. The CDR3 is 14 residues long. V lost 10 bases, J lost 3 bases, and 4 bases stayed unmatched. The CDR3 DNA reads as TGTGCCACAACGGGACTAGCGGGCTACAATGAGCAGTTCTTC. Protein product: CATTGLAGYNEQFF.

This rearrangement joins TRBV7-7 to TRBJ2-5; 9 positions agree with TRBD1. The junction had 9 bases not matched to a gene; V was cut back by 5 bases and J by 5 bases. Germline CDR1 reads SSHAT; CDR2 reads FNYEAQ (reference sequence). This CDR3 spans 15 amino acids. CDR3 DNA: TGTGCCAGCAGCCACGACAGGGGGAGTGTGGAGACCCAGTACTTC. As protein: CASSHDRGSVETQYF. Combining the CDR3 with reference TRBV7-7 and TRBJ2-5 gives the whole variable domain GAGVSQSPRYKVTKRGQDVTLRCDPISSHATLYWYQQALGQGPEFLTYFNYEAQPDKSGLPSDRFSAERPEGSISTLTIQRTEQRDSAMYRCASSHDRGSVETQYFGPGTRLLVL.

This clone has just a few counts. The chain carries TRBV27 and TRBJ1-2, with TRBD1 as a possible D gene (5 bases). CDR3 length equals 13 residues. Deletions cut 6 bases from V and 4 bases from J, with 12 bases between. CDR1 and CDR2 from the germline V gene are MNHEY and SMNVEV (reference sequence). CDR3 nucleotides: TGTGCCAGCAGGTCCCGACAGATCTATGGCTACACCTTC. Its protein is CASRSRQIYGYTF.

The V gene is TRBV5-1, the J gene TRBJ1-4, with D unresolved. CDR3 length: 15 residues. V was shortened by 0 bases and J by 0 bases, with 6 bases between the two germline ends. Germline assignment: CDR1 SGHRS and CDR2 YFSETQ. CDR3 region: CASSLGHATNEKLFF. The DNA of the CDR3 is TGCGCCAGCAGCTTGGGGCATGCAACTAATGAAAAACTGTTTTTT.

The chain links TRBV9 to TRBJ1-6; TRBD1 aligns across 7 bases. This CDR3 region has 15 residues. The J segment lost 5 bases and the V segment lost 3 bases, leaving 5 bases of the junction unmatched. The germline V gene encodes CDR1 SGDLS and CDR2 YYNGEE. DNA for the CDR3: TGTGCCAGCAGCGGCGACAGGGTTCATAATTCACCCCTCCACTTT. Protein sequence: CASSGDRVHNSPLHF.

The rearrangement joins TRBV10-2 to TRBJ2-7; D perhaps matches TRBD2 (7 bases). Germline V gene sequence: CDR1 WSHSY, CDR2 SAAADI. This CDR3 region has 14 residues. V lost 10 bases and J 2 bases, leaving 18 bases between the germline ends. DNA of the CDR3: TGCGCCACCCTGGACTGGGGGGGCACCTACGAGCAGTACTTC. Amino acid sequence: CATLDWGGTYEQYF.